This TCR beta chain is from a study of identical twins. Through template switching, a universal primer site was introduced, and the cDNA contained unique molecular identifiers. TCRdb called the 5' RACE reads again in MiXCR, with one record for every CDR3 protein. The repertoire holds roughly 1,500,000 distinct CDR3 sequences, with 32% as singletons. The V gene lost 2 bases and the J gene lost 1 base, with 9 bases spanning the gap. This CDR3 has 14 amino acids. Germline V gene sequence: CDR1 DFQATT, CDR2 SNEGSKA (reference sequence). The study's findings and limits: There is a chance that invariant MAIT and iNKT cells partially muddied zero-insertion analyses. Fewer insertions were carried by abundant cord blood beta clonotypes, but none was seen in memory repertoires.

This clonotype was counted a few times. Its antigen is undetermined. V is TRBV20-1 and J is TRBJ2-1, with D perhaps TRBD2 (5 bases). Sequences were obtained from cord blood. The sequence was obtained from a newborn girl in good health. CDR3 sequence: CSARKADSYNEQFF. CDR3 in DNA: TGCAGTGCTAGAAAAGCGGATTCCTACAATGAGCAGTTCTTC.